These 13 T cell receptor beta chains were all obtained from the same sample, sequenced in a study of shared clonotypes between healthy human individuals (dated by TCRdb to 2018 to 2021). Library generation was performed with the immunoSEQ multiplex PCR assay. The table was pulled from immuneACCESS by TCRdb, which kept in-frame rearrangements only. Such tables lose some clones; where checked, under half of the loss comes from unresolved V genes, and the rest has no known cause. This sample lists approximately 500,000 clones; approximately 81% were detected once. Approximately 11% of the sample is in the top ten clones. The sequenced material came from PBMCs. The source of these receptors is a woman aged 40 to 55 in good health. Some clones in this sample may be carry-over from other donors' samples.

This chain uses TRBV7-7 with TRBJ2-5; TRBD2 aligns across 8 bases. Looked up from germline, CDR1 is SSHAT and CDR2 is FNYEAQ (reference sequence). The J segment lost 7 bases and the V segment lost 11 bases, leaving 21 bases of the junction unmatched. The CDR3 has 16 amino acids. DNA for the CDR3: TGTGCCCTTAACCCTCCCGGGACTAGATTTGGATGGACCCAGTACTTC. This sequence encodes CALNPPGTRFGWTQYF.

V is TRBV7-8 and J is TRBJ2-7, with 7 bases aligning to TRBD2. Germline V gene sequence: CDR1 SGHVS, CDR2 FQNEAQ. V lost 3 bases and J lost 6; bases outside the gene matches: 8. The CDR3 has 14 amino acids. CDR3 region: CASSFRGGATEQYF. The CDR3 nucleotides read TGTGCCAGCAGCTTTCGGGGAGGGGCGACCGAGCAGTACTTC.

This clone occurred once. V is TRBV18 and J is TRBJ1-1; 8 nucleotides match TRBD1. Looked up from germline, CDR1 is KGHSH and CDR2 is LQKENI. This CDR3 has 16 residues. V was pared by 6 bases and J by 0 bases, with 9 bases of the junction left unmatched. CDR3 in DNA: TGTGCCAGCTCTCGGGACAGGCTGGGGTTGAACACTGAAGCTTTCTTT. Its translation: CASSRDRLGLNTEAFF.

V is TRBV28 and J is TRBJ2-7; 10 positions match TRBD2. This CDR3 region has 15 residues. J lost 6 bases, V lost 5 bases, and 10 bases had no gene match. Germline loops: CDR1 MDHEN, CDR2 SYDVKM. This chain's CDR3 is CASSPKREGLIEQYF. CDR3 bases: TGTGCCAGCAGTCCCAAGCGGGAGGGCCTAATCGAGCAGTACTTC. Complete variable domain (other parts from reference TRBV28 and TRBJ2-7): DVKVTQSSRYLVKRTGEKVFLECVQDMDHENMFWYRQDPGLGLRLIYFSYDVKMKEKGDIPEGYSVSREKKERFSLILESASTNQTSMYLCASSPKREGLIEQYFGPGTRLTVT.

CDR3: CASSFPQGSTDTQYF. The DNA for the CDR3 is TGTGCCAGCAGTTTTCCACAGGGTAGCACAGATACGCAGTATTTT. This chain joins TRBV28 and TRBJ2-3; tentative D call: TRBD1 (6 bases). The CDR3 is made up of 15 amino acids. V lost 3 bases to trimming and J lost 0 bases, with 10 bases between them. Germline-derived CDR1 and CDR2 are MDHEN and SYDVKM.

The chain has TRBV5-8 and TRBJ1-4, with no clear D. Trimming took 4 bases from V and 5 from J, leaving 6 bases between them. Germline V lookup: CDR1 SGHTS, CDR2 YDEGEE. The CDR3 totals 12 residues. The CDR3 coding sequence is TGTGCCAGCAGCCCCTTAAATGAAAAACTGTTTTTT. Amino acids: CASSPLNEKLFF. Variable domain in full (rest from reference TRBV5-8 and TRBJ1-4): EAGVTQSPTHLIKTRGQQATLRCSPISGHTSVYWYQQALGLGLQFLLWYDEGEERNRGNFPPRFSGRQFPNYSSELNVNALELEDSALYLCASSPLNEKLFFGSGTQLSVL.

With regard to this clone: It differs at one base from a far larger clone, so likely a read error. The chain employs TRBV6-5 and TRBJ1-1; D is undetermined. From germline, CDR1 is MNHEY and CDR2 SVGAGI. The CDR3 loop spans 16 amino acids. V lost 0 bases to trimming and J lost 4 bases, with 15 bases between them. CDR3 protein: CASSYSGGYASTEAFF. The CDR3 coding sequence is TGTGCCAGCAGTTACTCTGGTGGGTATGCGAGCACTGAAGCTTTCTTT.

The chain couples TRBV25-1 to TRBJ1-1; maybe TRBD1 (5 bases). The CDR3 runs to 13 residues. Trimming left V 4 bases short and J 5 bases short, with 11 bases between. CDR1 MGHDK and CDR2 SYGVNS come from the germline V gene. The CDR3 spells CASSVQGRTEAFF. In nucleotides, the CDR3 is TGTGCCAGCAGTGTTCAGGGAAGGACTGAAGCTTTCTTT.

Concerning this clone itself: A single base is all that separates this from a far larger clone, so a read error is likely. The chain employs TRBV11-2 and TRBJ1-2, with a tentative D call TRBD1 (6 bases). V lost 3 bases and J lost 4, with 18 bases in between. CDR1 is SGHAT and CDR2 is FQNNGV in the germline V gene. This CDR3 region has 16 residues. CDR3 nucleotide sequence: TGTGCCAGCAGCTTTAGTCTGGGGGCAGTTAGCTATGGCTACACCTTC. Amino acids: CASSFSLGAVSYGYTF.

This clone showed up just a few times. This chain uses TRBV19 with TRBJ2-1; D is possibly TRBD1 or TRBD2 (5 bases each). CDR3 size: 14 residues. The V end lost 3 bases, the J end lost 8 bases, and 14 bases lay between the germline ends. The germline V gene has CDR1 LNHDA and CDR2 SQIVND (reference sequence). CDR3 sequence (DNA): TGTGCCAGTAGTATCACGGGACGACTCGATGAGCAGTTCTTC. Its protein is CASSITGRLDEQFF. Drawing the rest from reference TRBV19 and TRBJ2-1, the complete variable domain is DGGITQSPKYLFRKEGQNVTLSCEQNLNHDAMYWYRQDPGQGLRLIYYSQIVNDFQKGDIAEGYSVSREKKESFPLTVTSAQKNPTAFYLCASSITGRLDEQFFGPGTRLTVL.

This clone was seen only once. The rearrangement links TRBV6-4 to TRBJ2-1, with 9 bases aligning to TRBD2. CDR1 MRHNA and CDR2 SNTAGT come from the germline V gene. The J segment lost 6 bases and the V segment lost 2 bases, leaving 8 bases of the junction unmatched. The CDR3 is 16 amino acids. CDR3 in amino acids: CASSDAAGGPVNEQFF. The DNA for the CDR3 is TGTGCCAGCAGTGACGCCGCGGGAGGGCCGGTCAATGAGCAGTTCTTC.

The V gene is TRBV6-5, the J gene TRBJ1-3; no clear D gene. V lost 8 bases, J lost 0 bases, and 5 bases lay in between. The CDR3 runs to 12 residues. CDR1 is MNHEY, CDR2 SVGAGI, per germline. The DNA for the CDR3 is TGTGCCAGCGAGGACTCTGGAAACACCATATATTTT. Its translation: CASEDSGNTIYF.

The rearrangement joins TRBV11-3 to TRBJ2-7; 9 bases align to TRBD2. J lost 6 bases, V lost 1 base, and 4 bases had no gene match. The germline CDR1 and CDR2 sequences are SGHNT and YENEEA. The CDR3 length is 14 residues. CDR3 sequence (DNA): TGTGCCAGCAGCTTAGCTGGTAGCGGGGGCGAGCAGTACTTC. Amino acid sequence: CASSLAGSGGEQYF.